Detailed here is one TCR beta chain. The clone's antigen remains unknown. One base away there is no much larger clone; base qualities are not given. This record belongs to a study of T cell repertoires in cytomegalovirus infection (dated by TCRdb to about 2019). With respect to the entire study: The HLA type of each donor mattered for the analysis, because public TCR beta signatures pointed to carriage of CMV infection along with the matching HLA type.

The research as a whole found: The ex vivo response was dominated by HLA-C-restricted CMV-specific TCR beta clonotypes, which also provided the single most frequent clonotype in two of eight donors. Carriers of CMV infection plus the relevant HLA type were discriminated by the cumulative frequency of public TCR beta family members in the study cohort and in an independent approximately 350-donor cohort.

Sequencing relied on an Illumina HiSeq 1500. The public reads were run again by TCRdb, first through fastp at Q25 and then through MiXCR, and only productive beta chains were kept. All rows with the same CDR3 protein become a single entry with the most common DNA and genes. Here the sample has 200,000 to 250,000 distinct CDR3 sequences; about 5.9% occur a single time. The ten largest account for about 6.3% of the sample. CDR1 and CDR2 are read off the germline V gene as MDHEN and SYDVKM. The CDR3 covers 11 residues, taking in both the cysteine and the phenylalanine. Kept here is only the CDR3 DNA, which spans 33 bases and is read in frame from base 1. Relative to germline, V is 3 bases shorter and J is 5 bases shorter, with 5 bases between their ends.

This clonotype originated in a human donor in good health (CMV status not recorded). Some clones in this sample may be carry-over from other donors' samples. The chain employs TRBV28 and TRBJ2-7; no D gene can be assigned with confidence. The sample was PBMCs. In nucleotide form, the sequence is TGTGCCAGCAGTTTGAATAACGAGCAGTACTTC. It translates to CASSLNNEQYF.